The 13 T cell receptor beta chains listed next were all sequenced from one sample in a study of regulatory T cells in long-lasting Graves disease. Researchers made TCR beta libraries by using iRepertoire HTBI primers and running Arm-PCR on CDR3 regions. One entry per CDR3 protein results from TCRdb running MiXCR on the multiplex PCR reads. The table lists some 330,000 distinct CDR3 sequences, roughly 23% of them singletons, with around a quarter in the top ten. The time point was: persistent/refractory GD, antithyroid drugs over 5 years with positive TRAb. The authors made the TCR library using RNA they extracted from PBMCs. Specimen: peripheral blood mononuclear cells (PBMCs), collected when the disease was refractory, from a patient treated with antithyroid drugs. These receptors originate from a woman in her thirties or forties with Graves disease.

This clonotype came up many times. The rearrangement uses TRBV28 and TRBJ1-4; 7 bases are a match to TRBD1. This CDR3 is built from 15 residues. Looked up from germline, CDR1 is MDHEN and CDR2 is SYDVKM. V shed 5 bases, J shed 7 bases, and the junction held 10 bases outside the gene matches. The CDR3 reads CASSRAAGGSEKLFF. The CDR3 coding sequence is TGTGCCAGCAGTAGGGCAGCAGGGGGGAGTGAAAAACTGTTTTTT.

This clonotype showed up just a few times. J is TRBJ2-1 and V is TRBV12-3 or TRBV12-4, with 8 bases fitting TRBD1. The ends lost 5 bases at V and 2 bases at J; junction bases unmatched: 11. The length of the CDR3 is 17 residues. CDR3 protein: CASSTKLPGQAYNEQFF. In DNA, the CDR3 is TGTGCCAGCAGTACAAAATTACCGGGACAGGCCTACAATGAGCAGTTCTTC.

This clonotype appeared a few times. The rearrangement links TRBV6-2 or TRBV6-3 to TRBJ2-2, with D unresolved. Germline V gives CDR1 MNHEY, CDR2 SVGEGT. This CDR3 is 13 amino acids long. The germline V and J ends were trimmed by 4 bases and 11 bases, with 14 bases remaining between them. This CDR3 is CASSLDSNNELFF. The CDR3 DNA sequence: TGTGCCAGCAGTTTGGATTCGAACAACGAGCTGTTTTTT.

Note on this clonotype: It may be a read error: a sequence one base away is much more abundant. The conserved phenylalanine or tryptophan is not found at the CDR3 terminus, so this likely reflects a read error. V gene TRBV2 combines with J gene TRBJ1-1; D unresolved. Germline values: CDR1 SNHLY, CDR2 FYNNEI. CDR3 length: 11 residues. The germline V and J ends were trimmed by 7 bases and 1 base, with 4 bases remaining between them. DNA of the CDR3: TGTGCCAGCACTGCGAACACTGAAGCTTTCCTT. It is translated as CASTANTEAFL.

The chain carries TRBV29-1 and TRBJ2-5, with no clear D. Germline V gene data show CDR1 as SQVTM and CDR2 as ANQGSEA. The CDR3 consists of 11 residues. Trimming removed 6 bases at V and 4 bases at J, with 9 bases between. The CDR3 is CSVLARETQYF. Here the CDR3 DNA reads TGCAGCGTCCTGGCCCGAGAGACCCAGTACTTC.

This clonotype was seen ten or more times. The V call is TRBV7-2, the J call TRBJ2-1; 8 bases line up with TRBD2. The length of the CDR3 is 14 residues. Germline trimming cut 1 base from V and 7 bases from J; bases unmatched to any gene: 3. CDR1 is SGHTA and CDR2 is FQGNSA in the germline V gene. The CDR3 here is CASSLVGGGNEQFF. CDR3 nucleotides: TGTGCCAGCAGCTTAGTTGGCGGGGGGAATGAGCAGTTCTTC.

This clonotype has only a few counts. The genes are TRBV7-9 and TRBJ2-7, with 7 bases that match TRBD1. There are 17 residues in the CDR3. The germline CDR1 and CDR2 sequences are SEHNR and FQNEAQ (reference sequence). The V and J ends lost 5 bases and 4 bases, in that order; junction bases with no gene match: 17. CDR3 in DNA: TGTGCCAGCAGCGGAGCCCCACAGGGGACCTACCCGTACGAGCAGTACTTC. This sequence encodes CASSGAPQGTYPYEQYF.

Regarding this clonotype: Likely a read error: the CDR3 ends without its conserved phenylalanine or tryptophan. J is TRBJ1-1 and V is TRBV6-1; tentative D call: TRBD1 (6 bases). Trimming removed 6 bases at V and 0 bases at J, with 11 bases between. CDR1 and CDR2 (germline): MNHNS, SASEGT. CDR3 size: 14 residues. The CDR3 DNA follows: TGTGCCAGCAGAGGACAGAACATGAACACTGAAGCTTTCCTT. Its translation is CASRGQNMNTEAFL.

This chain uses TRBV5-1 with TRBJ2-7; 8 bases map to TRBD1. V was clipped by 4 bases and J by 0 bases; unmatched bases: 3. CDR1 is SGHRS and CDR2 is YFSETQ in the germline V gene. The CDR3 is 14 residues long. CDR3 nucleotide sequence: TGCGCCAGCAGCCCGGGACAGGTCTCCTACGAGCAGTACTTC. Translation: CASSPGQVSYEQYF.

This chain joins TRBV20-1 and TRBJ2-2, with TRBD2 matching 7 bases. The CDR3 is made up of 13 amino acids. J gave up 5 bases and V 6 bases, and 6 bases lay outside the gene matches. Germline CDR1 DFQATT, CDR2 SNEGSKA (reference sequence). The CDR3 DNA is TGCAGTGCCATACCGGGACTAACCGGGGAGCTGTTTTTT. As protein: CSAIPGLTGELFF.

CDR3 in amino acids: CATRTRTERGNYGYTF. CDR3 nucleotides: TGTGCCACCCGTACCCGGACCGAGAGGGGGAACTATGGCTACACCTTC. The chain couples TRBV28 to TRBJ1-2, with D tentatively TRBD1 (6 bases). This CDR3 has 16 amino acids. Germline CDR1 MDHEN, CDR2 SYDVKM. Between the trimmed V and J ends, which lost 10 bases and 2 bases, there was a span of 23 bases.

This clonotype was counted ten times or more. CDR3 nucleotide sequence: TGTGCCAGCGCCGAAACAGGGTTTGAGGGTGAAAAACTGTTTTTT. Translating gives CASAETGFEGEKLFF. This chain joins TRBV2 and TRBJ1-4; weak D call: TRBD1 (6 bases). The CDR3 extends over 15 amino acids. V lost 8 bases to trimming and J lost 7 bases, with 20 bases between them. Germline CDR1 and CDR2: SNHLY and FYNNEI.

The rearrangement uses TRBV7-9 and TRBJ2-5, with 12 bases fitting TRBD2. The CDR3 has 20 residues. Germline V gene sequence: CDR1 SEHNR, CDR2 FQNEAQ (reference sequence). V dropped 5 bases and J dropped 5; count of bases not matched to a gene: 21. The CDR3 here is CASSQDELAGGAGAGETQYF. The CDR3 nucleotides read TGTGCCAGCAGCCAAGATGAACTAGCGGGAGGTGCCGGGGCGGGGGAGACCCAGTACTTC.